This T cell receptor beta chain is from a study of early T cells in non-severe SARS-CoV-2 infection. Study background: Chains were unpaired, as sequencing was done on bulk RNA from unsorted whole blood.

The table lists this clonotype with a few counts. The antigen remains undetermined. Unique molecular identifiers tagged individual cDNA molecules. TCRdb processed the 5' RACE reads anew with MiXCR; each CDR3 protein has one entry. The sample shows about 61,000 distinct CDR3 sequences, approximately 10% of them seen only once. V was pared by 4 bases and J by 5 bases, with 5 bases of the junction left unmatched. CDR1 SGHNT and CDR2 YYREEE come from the germline V gene (reference sequence). This CDR3 spans 15 amino acids. Regarding the study as a whole: Private and CD4 specificities were missed by VDJdb matching, which favored anti-spike CD8 responses.

The rearrangement joins TRBV5-4 to TRBJ2-5; 13 positions agree with TRBD2. This sequence was found in an adult who was a healthcare worker with PCR-confirmed SARS-CoV-2 infection or an uninfected control (not recorded which). Sample: whole blood. The CDR3: CASSGTGLAGETQYF. In DNA form, the CDR3 reads TGTGCCAGCAGCGGGACGGGACTAGCGGGGGAGACCCAGTACTTC.